This note documents a single TCR beta chain sequence. It lacks a known antigen. Base quality data are lacking; no much larger clone is found one base away. The data were taken from a study of T-cell reconstitution after alpha-beta-depleted transplantation in children (dated by TCRdb to about 2016). About the investigation overall: The study quantitatively tracked T-cell immune reconstitution after TCRalphabeta/CD19-depleted allogeneic hematopoietic cell transplantation in children using TCR repertoire profiling. The research as a whole found: Over the following months the frequencies of hyperexpanded clones went down, and after one year T-cell counts and TCRbeta diversity were mostly credited to newly produced T cells. The apparently early alphabetaT-cell count recovery about two months after transplant was reportedly dependent on only several hundred rapidly expanded clones derived from non-depleted graft cells. The high TCRbeta diversity at day 60 in some patients was ascribed to recipient T cells and intrathymic progenitors that had survived conditioning.

Receptor amplification or capture employed PCR. Sequencing was performed on an Illumina HiSeq 2500. Molecular barcoding was employed in the preparation of TCR libraries, with unique molecular identifiers being used to normalize TCRbeta repertoire quantification. The raw public data were reprocessed by TCRdb itself: fastp quality trimming at Q25, MiXCR clonotype calling, in-frame beta chains only. Each entry is one CDR3 protein sequence, shown with its most common DNA and genes. The sample table holds almost 600,000 distinct CDR3 sequences, of which 27% were seen once. The ten biggest clones cover under 45% of the sample. From the germline V gene (reference sequence), CDR1 is LNHDA and CDR2 is SQIVND. The CDR3 goes from the cysteine to the phenylalanine over 11 residues. CDR3 DNA is the only sequence kept; it has 33 bases, read in frame from the first base. V is shortened by 5 bases, J by 12 bases, and the region joining them spans 11 bases.

The treatment or condition label on this specimen signifies: allogeneic hematopoietic cell transplantation with graft depleted of TCRalphabeta T cells and CD19 B cells. The transplant recipients were children given TCRalphabeta/CD19-depleted allogeneic hematopoietic cell grafts. The sample consisted of PBMCs, taken before TCRalphabeta/CD19-depleted stem cell transplant. The clonotype was recovered from a boy in the first two years of life with Wiskott-Aldrich syndrome, due to receive a stem cell transplant. The V and J segments used are TRBV19 and TRBJ2-1; matching of 5 bases hints at TRBD2 as the D gene. The sequenced DNA: TGTGCCAGTAGTCGCGCGCGGGCGCAGTTCTTC. It is translated as CASSRARAQFF.